The T cell receptor (beta chain) described here comes from a study of T cell clonality in common variable immunodeficiency (dated by TCRdb to about 2015). The study at large found these results: Fewer deletions and N-nucleotide insertions were reportedly observed in CVID TCRbeta sequences, and highly modified clones with 13 or more V deletions were reportedly absent from CVID TCRbeta sequences. The authors noted that sequencing repertoires of T cell subpopulations would be needed to clarify what caused the increased clonality in CVID. Differences among patients in the CVID cohort limited the correlations between repertoire features and clinical complications. CVID subjects shared fewer TCRbeta clones with each other than healthy controls did (p < 0.0001). Despite equal DNA input, controls averaged roughly 84,000 unique sequences per sample versus around 32,000 in CVID samples. TCRbeta clonality was higher in CVID subjects than in healthy controls (t-test p = 0.018), and the increase was most characteristic of about a third of subjects.

For sequencing input, CVID and control samples contributed equivalent amounts of genomic DNA. For every sample, a 60 bp segment covering the rearranged TCRbeta CDR3 region was amplified and then sequenced. The immunoSEQ assay, a bias-corrected multiplex PCR combined with high-throughput sequencing, was used to amplify TCRbeta. The authors' analysis ran thus. Each unique nucleotide sequence was treated as a clone and annotated with V, D and J genes, copy number and frequency. Sequences were labeled productive if in frame, and non-productive if out of frame or containing stop codons. As previously described, Shannon's entropy was used to calculate clonality. Mean CDR3 Kyte-Doolittle hydropathy was derived from the predicted amino acid sequences of productive clones. The R hclust function was used to hierarchically cluster scaled V gene usage with Manhattan distance and complete linkage. Sharing of clones by CDR3 amino acid sequence was evaluated through resampling of 12 repertoires per group over 100 rounds. The repertoires were screened for approximately 72 published EBV-specific TCRbeta sequences and around 250 published CMV-specific TCRbeta sequences. Analysis left out two CVID samples that produced under 10,000 sequences, so 45 or so CVID repertoires remained. TCRdb stores this immuneACCESS table with in-frame sequences only. Part of the clones is absent; in the studies checked, under half of the shortfall reflects unresolved V genes, and no reason is known for the rest. From that table come the V and J calls and clone size; the DNA was used to work out D and trimming. The table for this sample lists fewer than 55,000 clones, none of them counted only once. More than 2% of the sample is held by the ten biggest clonotypes.

Both CVID patients and healthy controls were predominantly of Caucasian heritage. Heparinized peripheral whole blood samples of roughly 5 to 8.5 ml were obtained from each donor. Genomic DNA from adults with common variable immune deficiency (CVID) and from healthy adult controls was used to sequence TCRbeta CDR3 repertoires. The control group comprised some 22 healthy adult volunteers, some 12 female and about 10 male, aged about 23 to 75 years with a mean age of around 32. Diluted blood was density-centrifuged over Hypaque 1077 or Ficoll-Paque to isolate peripheral blood mononuclear cells. Genomic DNA was obtained from unsorted mononuclear cells using either Qiagen column purification or a centrifugation-based method. This clone was picked up many times. Its antigen remains undetermined. The CDR3 extends 3 residues past the end of the read, so its final part is completed from the germline J gene.

The CDR3 runs 14 residues from the cysteine to the phenylalanine. The CDR3 was read in part: 33 bases, with the frame set at base 1. Via the germline V gene (reference sequence), CDR1 is GTSNPN and CDR2 SVGIG. Trimming takes 4 bases off V and 6 bases off J; junction bases not matched to a gene: 5. This chain is built from TRBV30 and TRBJ1-5, with TRBD1 identical over 11 junction bases. This sequence was found in a person aged 18 to 70 in good health. The specimen sequenced was peripheral blood mononuclear cells. For the CDR3, the sequence is CAWKGTGGSQPQHF. The DNA read from the CDR3 is TGTGCCTGGAAGGGGACAGGGGGTAGTCAGCCC.